This T cell receptor beta chain was sequenced for a study of blood T cell repertoires in COVID-19. Study-wide background: Acute and convalescent COVID-19 specimens originated in the United States, Italy and Spain. PBMCs, B-cell-depleted T cells, or T cells were the source of the cDNA or gDNA that made up the material.

Authors' analysis steps: The authors estimated nucleated cell counts from reference gene primer amplification. Profiling relied on immunoSEQ multiplex PCR, and the TCRdb table lists in-frame clones only, not all of them. The D gene and trimming were derived from the DNA, and the V and J assignments and clone size from that table. The sample has about 190,000 clones; 70% to 90% are singletons. Deletions cut 5 bases from V and 5 bases from J, with 13 bases between. Germline V gene sequence: CDR1 MDHEN, CDR2 SYDVKM. This CDR3 contains 15 residues. V usage is TRBV28 and J usage is TRBJ1-6; D possibly corresponds to TRBD1 (5 bases). Sequencing was done on a sample of peripheral blood. The receptor's source is a woman in her 70s with active or convalescent COVID-19. The CDR3 protein is CASSRQDINNSPLHF. The CDR3 DNA follows: TGTGCCAGCAGTCGCCAGGACATTAATAATTCACCCCTCCACTTT.